The rows below give T cell receptor beta chains drawn from one sample of a study of blood T cell repertoires in COVID-19. TCRdb's copy holds only in-frame clones and misses some; the assay was immunoSEQ multiplex PCR. The sample shows tens of thousands of clones, 80% to 90% of them seen only once. Sequenced input: peripheral blood. These TCRs come from a woman aged 55-75 years with acute or convalescent COVID-19. Both conserved end residues are part of each CDR3. The order of the fields is CDR3 length, V gene, CDR3 protein.

>17|TRBV6-6
CASSRVPGAKGNTEAFF
>15|TRBV7-3
CASSLTAGVNTEAFF
>13|TRBV6-5
CASSYTGYTEAFF
>13|TRBV10-3
CAISLRMNTEAFF
>17|TRBV19
CASSRGTGYYSNYGYTF
>14|TRBV14
CASSPYRKGTEAFF
>16|TRBV19
CASSPGARGYNYGYTF
>14|TRBV6-5
CALARQGSYNEQFF
>16|TRBV3-1/TRBV3-2
CASSQAGGYFNYGYTF
>15|TRBV30
CAWSMVGANNSPLHF
>16|TRBV19
CASSPGQGTGNYGYTF
>13|TRBV2
CASNRQGLYGYTF
>13|TRBV24-1
CATSEPGSYEQYF
>13|TRBV18
CASSPQGSYEQYF